The 18 T cell receptor beta chains given below trace back to one sample, sequenced in a study of sequential checkpoint blockade in melanoma. Produced via immunoSEQ multiplex PCR; TCRdb's table is partial and in-frame only. The table shows tens of thousands of clones, with approximately 78% occurring only once. The treatment here: randomized to nivolumab then ipilimumab (arm A) or the reverse (arm B). Sequences were derived from CD8+ T cells sorted from blood (inferred from file names), sampled from a patient given nivolumab and ipilimumab in sequence. All receptors come from a human donor with melanoma.

The genes are TRBV5-1 and TRBJ1-2; TRBD1 agrees at 10 bases. Germline CDR1 and CDR2: SGHRS and YFSETQ. Trimming cost V 4 bases and J 4 bases; bases outside gene matches: 10. CDR3 length: 16 residues. CDR3 bases: TGCGCCAGCAGCCAGGACCGACAGGGGGCGATCTATGGCTACACCTTC. It yields the protein CASSQDRQGAIYGYTF.

V usage is TRBV29-1 and J usage is TRBJ1-6; a possible D gene is TRBD1 (6 bases). The germline V gene encodes CDR1 SQVTM and CDR2 ANQGSEA. Trimming removed 7 bases at V and 3 bases at J, with 13 bases between. The CDR3 extends over 14 amino acids. The CDR3: CSASTGDYNSPLHF. The CDR3 DNA is TGCAGCGCCTCGACAGGAGACTATAATTCACCCCTCCACTTT.

This clone has only one observation. An end of the junction differs from the germline gene, which may be a read error. V gene TRBV4-2 combines with J gene TRBJ2-7, with D maybe TRBD1 (6 bases). This CDR3 region has 13 residues. The germline CDR1 and CDR2 sequences are LGHNA and YNFKEQ. CDR3 DNA sequence: TGTGCCAGCCGCCAGGACAGCTCCTACGAGCAGTACTTC. It specifies CASRQDSSYEQYF.

V is TRBV27 and J is TRBJ2-7; 9 bases fit TRBD1. V trimming: 6 bases; J trimming: 6 bases; junction bases outside the gene matches: 3. Germline V gene lookup returns CDR1 MNHEY and CDR2 SMNVEV (reference sequence). CDR3 size: 12 residues. In nucleotides, the CDR3 is TGTGCCAGCAGGACAGGGGGGGGCGAGCAGTACTTC. Translating it yields CASRTGGGEQYF.

The V call is TRBV10-3, the J call TRBJ2-1; possible D gene TRBD2, 7 bases. Trimming cost V 3 bases and J 9 bases, with 12 bases left between them. This CDR3 comprises 13 residues. From germline, CDR1 is ENHRY and CDR2 SYGVKD. This chain's CDR3 is CAISERGGVEQFF. The DNA for the CDR3 is TGTGCCATCAGTGAAAGGGGGGGAGTTGAGCAGTTCTTC.

This clone occurred a few times. The rearrangement uses TRBV11-2 and TRBJ2-1; the match to TRBD1 covers 8 bases. From germline, CDR1 is SGHAT and CDR2 FQNNGV. The CDR3 sequence is 14 residues long. V shed 5 bases, J shed 9 bases, and the junction held 9 bases outside the gene matches. The CDR3 nucleotides read TGTGCCAGCAGCGCCCGGGGACAGGTGGGTGAGCAGTTCTTC. Its translation is CASSARGQVGEQFF.

Comment on this clone: Other nucleotide sequences from this sample produce the same CDR3. The rearrangement links TRBV7-3 to TRBJ2-2; the match to TRBD1 covers 9 bases. Germline values: CDR1 SGHTA, CDR2 FQGTGA. The CDR3 covers 17 residues. V was pared by 1 base and J by 4 bases, with 7 bases of the junction left unmatched. This CDR3 is CASSLMGQGGGTGELFF. The CDR3 nucleotides are TGTGCCAGCAGCTTAATGGGACAGGGCGGGGGCACCGGGGAGCTGTTTTTT.

The V and J genes are TRBV11-2 and TRBJ1-2; D is undetermined. The CDR3 loop spans 15 amino acids. From germline, CDR1 is SGHAT and CDR2 FQNNGV. Between the trimmed V and J ends, which lost 4 bases and 4 bases, there was a span of 16 bases. CDR3 coding DNA: TGTGCCAGCAGCTGGGCAGGTCGAGGGTTCTATGGCTACACCTTC. Translation gives CASSWAGRGFYGYTF.

The V call is TRBV6-5, the J call TRBJ2-5, with TRBD1 as a possible D gene (6 bases). There are 15 residues in the CDR3. Trimming shortened V by 6 bases and J by 1 base, and 15 bases separated the two germline ends. CDR1 is MNHEY, CDR2 SVGAGI, per germline. CDR3 sequence (DNA): TGTGCCAGCAGCGCCCCCAGGGGAATCCAAGAGACCCAGTACTTC. Its translation: CASSAPRGIQETQYF.

V and J are TRBV5-5 and TRBJ2-1, with 10 positions matching TRBD2. After removal of 7 bases from V and 8 bases from J, the junction contained 9 bases not matched to a gene. Looked up from germline, CDR1 is SGHKS and CDR2 is YYEKEE (reference sequence). The CDR3 runs 14 residues. The CDR3 region is CASLGGTSDDEQFF. The DNA of the CDR3 is TGTGCCAGCCTGGGTGGGACTAGCGATGATGAGCAGTTCTTC.

The gene calls are TRBV2 and TRBJ1-1; D perhaps matches TRBD1 (5 bases). The CDR3 runs 12 residues. V was pared by 7 bases and J by 5 bases, with 11 bases between. Germline values: CDR1 SNHLY, CDR2 FYNNEI. The CDR3: CASTRGETEAFF. The CDR3 DNA sequence: TGTGCCAGCACTCGGGGGGAGACTGAAGCTTTCTTT. Combining the CDR3 with reference TRBV2 and TRBJ1-1 gives the whole variable domain EPEVTQTPSHQVTQMGQEVILRCVPISNHLYFYWYRQILGQKVEFLVSFYNNEISEKSEIFDDQFSVERPDGSNFTLKIRSTKLEDSAMYFCASTRGETEAFFGQGTRLTVV.

This chain uses TRBV30 with TRBJ1-6; unclear D gene. This CDR3 has 16 amino acids. Trimming pared 1 base from V and 4 bases from J, leaving 14 bases between. Germline V gene lookup returns CDR1 GTSNPN and CDR2 SVGIG (reference sequence). The CDR3 DNA reads as TGTGCCTGGAGTGGCGCCTTTCTCCTATATAATTCACCCCTCCACTTT. It codes for CAWSGAFLLYNSPLHF.

The J gene is TRBJ2-7, the V gene TRBV5-1; the D gene is possibly TRBD1 (5 bases). CDR1 and CDR2 (germline): SGHRS, YFSETQ. Deletions cut 4 bases from V and 1 base from J, with 15 bases between. This CDR3 comprises 15 residues. CDR3 protein: CASSQDDSSSYEQYF. Written as DNA, the CDR3 is TGCGCCAGCAGCCAAGATGACAGCTCGTCCTACGAGCAGTACTTC.

The J gene is TRBJ2-1, the V gene TRBV7-2; D is possibly TRBD2 (6 bases). V lost 3 bases, J lost 5 bases, and 11 bases lay in between. The length of the CDR3 is 14 residues. The germline CDR1 and CDR2 sequences are SGHTA and FQGNSA. CDR3 sequence: CASSFWGGNNEQFF. In DNA, the CDR3 is TGTGCCAGCAGCTTTTGGGGAGGCAACAATGAGCAGTTCTTC.

V gene TRBV4-1 combines with J gene TRBJ2-2; no definite D call. Trimming took off 2 bases at V and 6 bases at J, with 7 bases between the two ends. This CDR3 comprises 13 residues. The germline CDR1 and CDR2 sequences are MGHRA and YSYEKL. CDR3 nucleotide sequence: TGCGCCAGCAGCCAACGTATCGCCGGGGAGCTGTTTTTT. Amino acids: CASSQRIAGELFF.

The rearrangement uses TRBV7-9 and TRBJ1-1, with TRBD1 as a possible D gene (5 bases). The V end was cut by 2 bases, the J end by 0 bases, with 10 bases between. This CDR3 has 15 residues. Germline CDR1 reads SEHNR; CDR2 reads FQNEAQ (reference sequence). CDR3 in amino acids: CASSLTTVMNTEAFF. The CDR3 coding sequence is TGTGCCAGCAGCTTAACGACAGTAATGAACACTGAAGCTTTCTTT.

The chain uses TRBV5-1 and TRBJ2-3; D perhaps matches TRBD2 (5 bases). Per germline, CDR1 SGHRS and CDR2 YFSETQ. With 0 bases removed from V and 6 bases from J, the gap between germline ends came to 8 bases. This CDR3 region has 13 residues. In nucleotides, the CDR3 is TGCGCCAGCAGCTTGGAGAGGGTGGATACGCAGTATTTT. Amino acid sequence: CASSLERVDTQYF. Filled out from reference TRBV5-1 and TRBJ2-3, the complete variable domain reads KAGVTQTPRYLIKTRGQQVTLSCSPISGHRSVSWYQQTPGQGLQFLFEYFSETQRNKGNFPGRFSGRQFSNSRSEMNVSTLELGDSALYLCASSLERVDTQYFGPGTRLTVL.

The genes are TRBV5-1 and TRBJ1-2, with a weak D call TRBD1 (5 bases). The CDR3 is 17 amino acids. Germline V gene data show CDR1 as SGHRS and CDR2 as YFSETQ. The V and J ends lost 0 bases and 3 bases respectively, with 18 bases between them. CDR3 nucleotides: TGCGCCAGCAGCTTGGTAGGGGCTGTTGAATCGGACTATGGCTACACCTTC. Its translation is CASSLVGAVESDYGYTF.